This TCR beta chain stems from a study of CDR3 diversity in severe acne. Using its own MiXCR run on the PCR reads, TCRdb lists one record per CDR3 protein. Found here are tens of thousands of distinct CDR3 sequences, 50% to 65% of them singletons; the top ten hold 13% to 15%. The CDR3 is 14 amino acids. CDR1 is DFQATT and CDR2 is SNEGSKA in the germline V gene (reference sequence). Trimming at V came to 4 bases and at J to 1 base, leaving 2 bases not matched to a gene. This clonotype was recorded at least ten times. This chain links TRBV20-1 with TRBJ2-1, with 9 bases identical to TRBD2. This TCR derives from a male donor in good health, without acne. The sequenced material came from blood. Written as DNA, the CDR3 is TGCAGTGCTATAGCGGGGGCTTCCTACAATGAGCAGTTCTTC. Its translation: CSAIAGASYNEQFF.